What follows are 2 T cell receptor beta chains derived from one specimen sequenced in a study of T cell repertoires in cytomegalovirus infection (dated by TCRdb to between 2017 and 2020). The instrument given in TCRdb is Illumina HiSeq 1500. The public reads were reprocessed in TCRdb via fastp at Q25 and MiXCR, keeping in-frame beta chains. Entries are consolidated by CDR3 protein sequence, retaining the most common genes and DNA. The sample includes hundreds of thousands of distinct CDR3 sequences, with around 24% observed a single time. The ten largest clones capture roughly 8% of the sample. Sequencing used CD8+ T cells from PBMCs. These receptors were taken from a human donor in good health (CMV status not recorded). Some clones in this sample may be carry-over from other donors' samples.

This chain joins TRBV4-1 and TRBJ2-7; 8 bases are a match to TRBD1. The germline V gene encodes CDR1 MGHRA and CDR2 YSYEKL. CDR3 length equals 16 residues. Trimming removed 1 base from V and 2 bases from J; junction bases left unmatched: 7. The CDR3 bases are TGCGCCAGCAGCCAAGCACCCCAGGGGGCCGCCTACGAGCAGTACTTC. Protein sequence: CASSQAPQGAAYEQYF.

In its sample, this clonotype was seen a few times. The chain employs TRBV24-1 and TRBJ2-4; D may be TRBD1 or TRBD2 (6 bases each). V was shortened by 2 bases and J by 1 base, with 11 bases between the two germline ends. The CDR3 sequence is 16 residues long. Germline V gene sequence: CDR1 KGHDR, CDR2 SFDVKD. The CDR3 DNA reads as TGTGCCACCAGTGATTCGAGGGGGGCTGCCAAAAACATTCAGTACTTC. Translating gives CATSDSRGAAKNIQYF.